These 2 T cell receptor beta chains were all obtained from the same sample, sequenced in a study of cytomegalovirus exposure and HLA in healthy donors. Some clones are missing from TCRdb's copy, which holds only in-frame ones; the method was immunoSEQ multiplex PCR. The sample shows around 180,000 clones, 84% of them seen only once. Specimen: PBMCs. Source of these receptors: a man aged 18 to 30 in good health and CMV-seropositive.

The chain joins TRBV7-9 to TRBJ2-3; 12 bases map to TRBD2. Trimming cost V 3 bases and J 1 base; bases outside gene matches: 2. The germline V gene encodes CDR1 SEHNR and CDR2 FQNEAQ (reference sequence). The CDR3 covers 16 residues. DNA for the CDR3: TGTGCCAGCAGCTTCCTAGCGGGAGGGGGCACAGATACGCAGTATTTT. This encodes CASSFLAGGGTDTQYF. The full variable domain, its missing parts supplied by reference TRBV7-9 and TRBJ2-3, is DTGVSQNPRHKITKRGQNVTFRCDPISEHNRLYWYRQTLGQGPEFLTYFQNEAQLEKSRLLSDRFSAERPKGSFSTLEIQRTEQGDSAMYLCASSFLAGGGTDTQYFGPGTRLTVL.

The chain employs TRBV18 and TRBJ2-5; no definite D call. V lost 6 bases and J 5 bases, leaving 13 bases between the germline ends. The CDR3 spans 13 residues. Germline V gives CDR1 KGHSH, CDR2 LQKENI. The CDR3 DNA sequence: TGTGCCAGCTCGCGCGACGTGGGCGAGACCCAGTACTTC. Translation gives CASSRDVGETQYF.